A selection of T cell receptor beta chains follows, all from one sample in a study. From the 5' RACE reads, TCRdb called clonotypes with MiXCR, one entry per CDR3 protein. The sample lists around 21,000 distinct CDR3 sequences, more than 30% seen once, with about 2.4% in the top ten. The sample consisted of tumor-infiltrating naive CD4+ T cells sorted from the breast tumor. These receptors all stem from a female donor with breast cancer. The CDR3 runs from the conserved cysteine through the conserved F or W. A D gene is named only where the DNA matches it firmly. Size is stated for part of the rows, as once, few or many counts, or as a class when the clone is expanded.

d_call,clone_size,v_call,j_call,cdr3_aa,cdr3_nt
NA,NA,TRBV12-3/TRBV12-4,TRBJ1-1,CASSSLQGWGTEAFF,TGTGCCAGCAGTTCCCTTCAGGGGTGGGGCACTGAAGCTTTCTTT
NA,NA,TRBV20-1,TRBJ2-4,CSARRLAKNIQYF,TGCAGTGCCAGACGACTAGCCAAAAACATTCAGTACTTC
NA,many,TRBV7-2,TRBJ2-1,CASSLTRLIYNEQFF,TGTGCCAGCAGCCTGACTAGATTAATCTACAATGAGCAGTTCTTC
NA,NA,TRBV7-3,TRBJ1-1,CASSSLENTEAFF,TGTGCCAGCAGCTCACTGGAGAACACTGAGGCTTTCTTT
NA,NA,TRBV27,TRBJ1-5,CASRAPEQGSQPQHF,TGTGCCAGCAGGGCACCGGAACAGGGCAGCCAGCCCCAGCATTTT
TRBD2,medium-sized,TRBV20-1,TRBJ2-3,CSARLAGATDTQYF,TGCAGTGCTAGGCTAGCGGGGGCCACAGATACGCAGTATTTT
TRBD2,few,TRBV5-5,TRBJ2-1,CASSLNSGGSGLYNEQFF,TGTGCCAGCAGCTTGAATTCGGGCGGGAGCGGGCTTTACAATGAGCAGTTCTTC
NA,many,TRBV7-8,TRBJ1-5,CASSQNSNQPQHF,TGTGCCAGCAGCCAAAATAGCAATCAGCCCCAGCATTTT
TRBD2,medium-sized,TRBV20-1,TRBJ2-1,CSAVSGSAYNEQFF,TGCAGTGCCGTTAGCGGGAGTGCCTACAATGAGCAGTTCTTC
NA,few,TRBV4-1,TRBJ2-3,CASSQDSRGRTDTQYF,TGCGCCAGCAGCCAAGATAGCAGGGGTCGGACAGATACGCAGTATTTT
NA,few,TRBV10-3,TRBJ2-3,CAIGLTDTQYF,TGTGCCATCGGGTTGACAGATACGCAGTATTTT
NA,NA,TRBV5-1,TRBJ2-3,CASSSPGPQYTPRPTQYF,TGCGCCAGCAGCTCCCCGGGACCACAGTACACCCCTCGGCCTACGCAGTATTTT
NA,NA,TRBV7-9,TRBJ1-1,CASSIAREGTEAFF,TGTGCCAGCAGCATAGCGAGGGAGGGCACTGAAGCTTTCTTT
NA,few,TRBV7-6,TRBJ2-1,CASSLAGEVYNEQFF,TGTGCCAGCAGCTTAGCCGGAGAGGTCTACAATGAGCAGTTCTTC
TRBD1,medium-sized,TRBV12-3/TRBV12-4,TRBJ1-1,CASSLGQGSGAFF,TGTGCCAGCAGTTTGGGACAGGGTAGCGGAGCTTTCTTT
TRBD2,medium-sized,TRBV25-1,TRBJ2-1,CASSEYSLAGVHEQFF,TGTGCCAGCAGTGAATATAGCCTAGCGGGAGTCCATGAGCAGTTCTTC
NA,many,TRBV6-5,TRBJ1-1,CASSTIQGSEAFF,TGTGCCAGCAGCACTATACAGGGTTCTGAAGCTTTCTTT
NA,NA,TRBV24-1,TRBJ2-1,CATSGVGVSFNEQFF,TGTGCCACCAGTGGCGTTGGGGTCAGTTTCAATGAGCAGTTCTTC
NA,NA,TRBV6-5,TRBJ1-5,CASSYSRGHQPQHF,TGTGCCAGCAGTTACTCGAGGGGACATCAGCCCCAGCATTTT
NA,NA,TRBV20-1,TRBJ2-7,CSAPTYYEQYF,TGCAGTGCGCCGACTTATTACGAGCAGTACTTC